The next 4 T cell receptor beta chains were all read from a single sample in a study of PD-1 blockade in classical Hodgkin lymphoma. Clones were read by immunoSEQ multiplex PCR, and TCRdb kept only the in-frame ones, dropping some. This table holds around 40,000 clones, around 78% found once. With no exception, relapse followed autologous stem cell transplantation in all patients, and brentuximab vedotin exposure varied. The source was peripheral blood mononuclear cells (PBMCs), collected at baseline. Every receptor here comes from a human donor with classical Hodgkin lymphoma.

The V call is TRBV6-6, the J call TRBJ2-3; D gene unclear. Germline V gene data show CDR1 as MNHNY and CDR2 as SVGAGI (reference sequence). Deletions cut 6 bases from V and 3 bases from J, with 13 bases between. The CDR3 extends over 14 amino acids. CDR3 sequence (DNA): TGTGCCAGCAGAGGAAGGCTAGGGACAGATACGCAGTATTTT. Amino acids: CASRGRLGTDTQYF.

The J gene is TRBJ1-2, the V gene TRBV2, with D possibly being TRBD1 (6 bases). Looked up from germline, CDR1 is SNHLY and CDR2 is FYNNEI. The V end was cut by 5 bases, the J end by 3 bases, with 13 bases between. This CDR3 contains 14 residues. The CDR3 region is CASSWQTGDYGYTF. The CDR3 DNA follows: TGTGCCAGCAGTTGGCAGACAGGTGACTATGGCTACACCTTC.

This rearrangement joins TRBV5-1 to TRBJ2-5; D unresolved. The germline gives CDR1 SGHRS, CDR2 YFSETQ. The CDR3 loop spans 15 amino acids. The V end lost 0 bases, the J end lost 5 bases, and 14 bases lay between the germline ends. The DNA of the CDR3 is TGCGCCAGCAGCTTGGCGCGGCTAGTTGGTGAGACCCAGTACTTC. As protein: CASSLARLVGETQYF.

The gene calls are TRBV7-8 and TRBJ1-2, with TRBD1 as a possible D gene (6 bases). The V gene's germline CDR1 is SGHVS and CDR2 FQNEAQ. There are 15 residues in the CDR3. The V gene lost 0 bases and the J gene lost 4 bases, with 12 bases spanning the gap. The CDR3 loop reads CASSLAPGGGYGYTF. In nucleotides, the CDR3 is TGTGCCAGCAGCTTAGCCCCGGGAGGGGGCTATGGCTACACCTTC. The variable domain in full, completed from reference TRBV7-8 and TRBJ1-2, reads GAGVSQSPRYKVAKRGQDVALRCDPISGHVSLFWYQQALGQGPEFLTYFQNEAQLDKSGLPSDRFFAERPEGSVSTLKIQRTQQEDSAVYLCASSLAPGGGYGYTFGSGTRLTVV.